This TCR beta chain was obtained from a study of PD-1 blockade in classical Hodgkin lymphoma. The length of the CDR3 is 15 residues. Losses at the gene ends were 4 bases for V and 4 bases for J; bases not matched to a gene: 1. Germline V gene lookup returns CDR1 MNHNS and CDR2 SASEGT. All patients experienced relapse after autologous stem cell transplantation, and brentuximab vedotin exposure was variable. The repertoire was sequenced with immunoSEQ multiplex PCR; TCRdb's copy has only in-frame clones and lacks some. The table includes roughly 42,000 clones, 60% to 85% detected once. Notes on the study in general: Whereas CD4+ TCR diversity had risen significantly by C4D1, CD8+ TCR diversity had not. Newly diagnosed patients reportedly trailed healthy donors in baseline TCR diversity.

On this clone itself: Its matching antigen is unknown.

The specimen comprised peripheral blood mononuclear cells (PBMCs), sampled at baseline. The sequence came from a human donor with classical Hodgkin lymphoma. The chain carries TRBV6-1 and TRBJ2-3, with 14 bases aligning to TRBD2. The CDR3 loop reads CASSGLAGGPDTQYF. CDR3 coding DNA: TGTGCCAGCAGTGGACTAGCGGGGGGGCCAGATACGCAGTATTTT.